The source of this T cell receptor (beta chain) is a study of neoadjuvant nivolumab and ipilimumab in lung cancer. Study outcomes and limitations: TCR receptors were sequenced in few samples. Blood richness before therapy tracked richness in tumors resected after neoadjuvant therapy. TCR clonality did not significantly correlate with pathologic tumor regression. Resected tumors had greater TCR richness and clonality than uninvolved lung.

The CDR3 consists of 15 residues. Germline lookup yields CDR1 SGHAT and CDR2 FQNNGV. V was pared by 4 bases and J by 4 bases, with 13 bases between. The repertoire was sequenced with immunoSEQ multiplex PCR; TCRdb's copy has only in-frame clones and lacks some. This sample has about 26,000 clones; about 85% occur once, and the top ten carry roughly 6.1%. With regard to this clone: The target antigen is unknown.

The material was peripheral blood, obtained before neoadjuvant nivolumab, alone or with ipilimumab. The chain links TRBV11-2 to TRBJ2-2; D gene uncertain. This sequence was found in an adult with non-small cell lung cancer. The CDR3: CASSSSRAPTGELFF. CDR3 DNA: TGTGCCAGCAGCTCCTCTAGAGCTCCCACCGGGGAGCTGTTTTTT.